The 25 T cell receptor beta chains below come from one sample, sequenced in a study of shared clonotypes between healthy human individuals. Assay: immunoSEQ multiplex PCR; the TCRdb copy retains only in-frame clones and omits some. The sample yields about 1 million clones, 75% seen once. Material for sequencing was memory CD4+ T cells sorted from blood. Subset indicated: CD45RA-negative fraction. All receptors come from a young man in good health.

This clone was seen just once. V gene TRBV29-1 combines with J gene TRBJ2-3; D remains ambiguous. The germline gives CDR1 SQVTM, CDR2 ANQGSEA. Trimming took off 7 bases at V and 2 bases at J, with 13 bases between the two ends. CDR3 length: 13 amino acids. This chain's CDR3 is CSARVSTTDTQYF. The DNA for the CDR3 is TGCAGCGCACGGGTCAGCACCACAGATACGCAGTATTTT.

About this clone: This specimen includes other DNA sequences encoding the same CDR3. This chain joins TRBV10-3 and TRBJ1-1; maybe TRBD1 (5 bases). Germline V gives CDR1 ENHRY, CDR2 SYGVKD. The CDR3 sequence is 13 residues long. V dropped 2 bases and J dropped 3 bases, with 7 bases sitting between them. CDR3 coding DNA: TGTGCCATCAGTGAGCGAGGGGACACTGAAGCTTTCTTT. Residues: CAISERGDTEAFF.

This sequence joins TRBV5-6 and TRBJ2-3, with D uncertain. Germline values: CDR1 SGHDT, CDR2 YYEEEE. With 0 bases removed from V and 2 bases from J, the gap between germline ends came to 13 bases. The CDR3 length is 16 residues. This CDR3 reads CASSLAVLKSTDTQYF. CDR3 DNA sequence: TGTGCCAGCAGCTTGGCCGTGTTGAAGTCCACAGATACGCAGTATTTT. The variable domain in full, with the rest retrieved from reference TRBV5-6 and TRBJ2-3, is DAGVTQSPTHLIKTRGQQVTLRCSPKSGHDTVSWYQQALGQGPQFIFQYYEEEERQRGNFPDRFSGHQFPNYSSELNVNALLLGDSALYLCASSLAVLKSTDTQYFGPGTRLTVL.

This clone appeared a few times. The sample holds other DNA sequences that translate to the same CDR3. The rearrangement joins TRBV18 to TRBJ2-7; no definite D call. V was cut by 2 bases and J by 2 bases, with 7 bases left in between. Germline V gene sequence: CDR1 KGHSH, CDR2 LQKENI. The CDR3 consists of 13 residues. CDR3 bases: TGTGCCAGCTCACCAGGGAACACCTACGAGCAGTACTTC. It translates to CASSPGNTYEQYF.

This clone occurred once. The sample carries other DNA sequences with the same CDR3. V usage is TRBV10-2 and J usage is TRBJ1-5; D is uncertain. V lost 3 bases and J lost 1, with 4 bases in between. There are 13 residues in the CDR3. Germline assignment: CDR1 WSHSY and CDR2 SAAADI. CDR3: CASSDRSNQPQHF. The CDR3 DNA reads as TGCGCCAGCAGTGACCGCAGCAATCAGCCCCAGCATTTT.

This chain joins TRBV10-1 and TRBJ2-2; maybe TRBD2 (5 bases). Germline V lookup: CDR1 WNHNN, CDR2 SYGVQD (reference sequence). This CDR3 region has 14 residues. The germline V and J ends were trimmed by 5 bases and 0 bases, with 7 bases remaining between them. This CDR3 is CASSFGANTGELFF. In DNA, the CDR3 is TGCGCCAGCAGTTTCGGGGCGAACACCGGGGAGCTGTTTTTT.

The rearrangement links TRBV7-2 to TRBJ2-2; D not certain. V gave up 3 bases and J gave up 4 bases, with 12 bases separating them. The germline V gene has CDR1 SGHTA and CDR2 FQGNSA. The CDR3 sequence is 15 residues long. In DNA, the CDR3 is TGTGCCAGCAGCTTTTTGGCAGCGACCACCGGGGAGCTGTTTTTT. Encoded protein: CASSFLAATTGELFF. The full variable domain, completed using reference TRBV7-2 and TRBJ2-2, is GAGVSQSPSNKVTEKGKDVELRCDPISGHTALYWYRQSLGQGLEFLIYFQGNSAPDKSGLPSDRFSAERTGGSVSTLTIQRTQQEDSAVYLCASSFLAATTGELFFGEGSRLTVL.

This chain uses TRBV2 with TRBJ2-6; no clear D. Germline loops: CDR1 SNHLY, CDR2 FYNNEI. The CDR3 totals 17 residues. V was shortened by 0 bases and J by 2 bases, with 11 bases between the two germline ends. CDR3 sequence: CASSEALGSTGANVLTF. The DNA for the CDR3 is TGTGCCAGCAGTGAAGCGTTAGGGTCTACTGGGGCCAACGTCCTGACTTTC. The complete variable domain, with remaining parts taken from reference TRBV2 and TRBJ2-6, reads EPEVTQTPSHQVTQMGQEVILRCVPISNHLYFYWYRQILGQKVEFLVSFYNNEISEKSEIFDDQFSVERPDGSNFTLKIRSTKLEDSAMYFCASSEALGSTGANVLTFGAGSRLTVL.

The V call is TRBV7-9, the J call TRBJ2-1; the match to TRBD2 covers 9 bases. This CDR3 contains 17 residues. Looked up from germline, CDR1 is SEHNR and CDR2 is FQNEAQ (reference sequence). V shed 2 bases, J shed 5 bases, and the junction held 10 bases outside the gene matches. CDR3 sequence reads: CASSLRRGGLLNNEQFF. The DNA of the CDR3 is TGTGCCAGCAGCTTAAGGCGGGGGGGCCTTTTAAACAATGAGCAGTTCTTC.

The chain carries TRBV30 and TRBJ1-4; no firm D call. The CDR3 is 13 residues long. Trimming took 2 bases from V and 2 from J, leaving 6 bases between them. Germline-derived CDR1 and CDR2 are GTSNPN and SVGIG (reference sequence). Here the CDR3 reads CAWSRRTNEKLFF. The DNA of the CDR3 is TGTGCCTGGAGTCGGCGGACTAATGAAAAACTGTTTTTT. Variable domain in full (rest from reference TRBV30 and TRBJ1-4): SQTIHQWPATLVQPVGSPLSLECTVEGTSNPNLYWYRQAAGRGLQLLFYSVGIGQISSEVPQNLSASRPQDRQFILSSKKLLLSDSGFYLCAWSRRTNEKLFFGSGTQLSVL.

CDR3 sequence: CASGGQNTGELFF. DNA for the CDR3: TGTGCTAGCGGGGGGCAGAACACCGGGGAGCTGTTTTTT. The chain uses TRBV7-7 and TRBJ2-2, with 10 bases fitting TRBD2. CDR1 is SSHAT, CDR2 FNYEAQ, per germline (reference sequence). The CDR3 extends over 13 amino acids.

This chain joins TRBV18 and TRBJ1-3; 9 nucleotides line up with TRBD1. J was trimmed by 2 bases and V by 5 bases; bases with no gene match: 1. The CDR3 is 14 residues long. Germline V gene sequence: CDR1 KGHSH, CDR2 LQKENI. The CDR3 nucleotides read TGTGCCAGCTCAAGGGACAGGGCTGGAAACACCATATATTTT. It codes for CASSRDRAGNTIYF.

This chain joins TRBV5-8 and TRBJ1-2; TRBD1 might be the D (5 bases). The V gene lost 0 bases and the J gene lost 4 bases, with 19 bases spanning the gap. The V gene's germline CDR1 is SGHTS and CDR2 YDEGEE. CDR3 length: 17 amino acids. CDR3 sequence reads: CASSLGDPGHRIYGYTF. The CDR3 nucleotides read TGTGCCAGCAGCTTGGGGGATCCGGGGCACAGGATCTATGGCTACACCTTC.

The rearrangement links TRBV6-1 to TRBJ1-1; D remains ambiguous. The CDR3 is made up of 14 amino acids. V was shortened by 0 bases and J by 0 bases, with 5 bases between the two germline ends. Germline V lookup: CDR1 MNHNS, CDR2 SASEGT. The CDR3 DNA is TGTGCCAGCAGTGAAGCGTCGGTGAACACTGAAGCTTTCTTT. It yields the protein CASSEASVNTEAFF.

The chain is built from TRBV5-1 and TRBJ2-2, with 7 bases fitting TRBD1. J was trimmed by 4 bases and V by 4 bases; bases with no gene match: 4. CDR3 length: 14 amino acids. Per germline, CDR1 SGHRS and CDR2 YFSETQ. The CDR3: CASSQGQITGELFF. DNA for the CDR3: TGCGCCAGCAGCCAGGGACAGATCACCGGGGAGCTGTTTTTT.

The chain joins TRBV7-8 to TRBJ2-1; D might be TRBD1 or TRBD2, each matching 5 bases. Germline lookup yields CDR1 SGHVS and CDR2 FQNEAQ. The CDR3 spans 16 residues. V lost 1 base and J 0 bases, leaving 10 bases between the germline ends. The CDR3 here is CASSLGGGGSYNEQFF. CDR3 DNA: TGTGCCAGCAGCTTAGGGGGTGGGGGCTCCTACAATGAGCAGTTCTTC.

This clone has a handful of counts. The chain recombines TRBV21-1 with TRBJ2-5; whether TRBD1, the table's D call, matches the DNA was not checked. TRBV21-1 is recorded as a pseudogene. The CDR3 loop spans 18 amino acids. CDR3 residues: CASSKWLGAGLDLETQYF. In DNA, the CDR3 is TGTGCCAGCAGCAAATGGCTGGGGGCAGGGCTCGATCTGGAGACCCAGTACTTC.

In its sample, this clone was seen once. The same CDR3 also results from other DNA sequences found in this sample. This CDR3 reads CASSVGTGGNTGELFF. The CDR3 DNA follows: TGTGCCAGCAGCGTAGGGACAGGGGGCAACACCGGGGAGCTGTTTTTT. V is TRBV9 and J is TRBJ2-2, with 11 bases matching TRBD1. Unmatched junction bases numbered 0, after V lost 0 bases and J lost 2 bases. The germline V gene encodes CDR1 SGDLS and CDR2 YYNGEE. This CDR3 is built from 16 residues.

The chain couples TRBV6-5 to TRBJ1-1; D remains ambiguous. The CDR3 is made up of 12 amino acids. Germline V gene data show CDR1 as MNHEY and CDR2 as SVGAGI. V lost 0 bases to trimming and J lost 7 bases, with 6 bases between them. CDR3 nucleotide sequence: TGTGCCAGCAGTTACTCTAGCGTTGAAGCTTTCTTT. Its translation is CASSYSSVEAFF.

This clone was detected only once. The V gene is TRBV30, the J gene TRBJ2-1; no clear D. The CDR3 has 13 residues. The germline V gene encodes CDR1 GTSNPN and CDR2 SVGIG (reference sequence). The V gene lost 1 base and the J gene lost 4 bases, with 8 bases spanning the gap. The CDR3 sequence: CAWSADGYNEQFF. CDR3 DNA: TGTGCCTGGAGTGCAGACGGATACAATGAGCAGTTCTTC.

The sample holds a few counts of this clone. This chain joins TRBV18 and TRBJ2-2; 8 bases fit TRBD1. The V gene's germline CDR1 is KGHSH and CDR2 LQKENI. V shed 3 bases and J 6 bases; nucleotides not matched to a gene: 0. This CDR3 region has 13 residues. The CDR3 sequence: CASSPDRAGELFF. Here the CDR3 DNA reads TGTGCCAGCTCACCGGACAGGGCCGGGGAGCTGTTTTTT.

The V gene is TRBV14, the J gene TRBJ2-1, with D perhaps given as TRBD1 or TRBD2 (5 bases each). The CDR3 contains 15 residues. Germline values: CDR1 SGHDN, CDR2 FVKESK. V was clipped by 1 base and J by 2 bases, with 9 bases between them. The CDR3 DNA is TGTGCCAGCAGCCAAGGGTGGGGGACCTACAATGAGCAGTTCTTC. Protein sequence: CASSQGWGTYNEQFF.

This rearrangement joins TRBV19 to TRBJ1-5; 9 positions agree with TRBD1. CDR3 length: 13 residues. With 6 bases clipped from V and 6 bases from J, the junction kept 3 bases outside the gene matches. The germline gives CDR1 LNHDA, CDR2 SQIVND (reference sequence). CDR3 sequence: CASRQGASQPQHF. CDR3 nucleotides: TGTGCCAGTAGACAGGGGGCAAGTCAGCCCCAGCATTTT.

CDR3 coding DNA: TGTGCCACCAGCAGAGATACACCGGGACTAGCGGGAGTGCTGGGTGGCGGGGAGCTGTTTTTT. It is translated as CATSRDTPGLAGVLGGGELFF. V and J are TRBV15 and TRBJ2-2; 14 bases fit TRBD2. V shed 0 bases, J shed 7 bases, and the junction held 16 bases outside the gene matches. CDR1 is LNHNV, CDR2 YYDKDF, per germline (reference sequence). The length of the CDR3 is 21 residues.

This chain links TRBV27 with TRBJ1-1; the match to TRBD1 covers 7 bases. Trimming at V came to 2 bases and at J to 5 bases, leaving 2 bases not matched to a gene. Germline values: CDR1 MNHEY, CDR2 SMNVEV (reference sequence). The CDR3 is 13 amino acids. The CDR3 DNA follows: TGTGCCAGCAGTTTAACAGGGGAAACTGAAGCTTTCTTT. Translated: CASSLTGETEAFF.